The 18 T cell receptor beta chains below come from one sample, sequenced in a study of blood T cells in healthy people across ages (dated by TCRdb to between 2014 and 2016). The library came from 5' RACE. Sequencing instrument: Illumina HiSeq 2500. A second PCR of about 6 to 11 cycles was performed with a sample-barcoded 5' primer and a J-beta primer mix. The raw public reads went through TCRdb reprocessing: fastp at Q25, MiXCR clone calling, in-frame beta chains kept. Each record represents a unique CDR3 protein, reported with the most common genes and DNA among its rows. Recorded for this sample are some 1,500,000 distinct CDR3 sequences; 35% to 45% of them occurred a single time. The ten largest clones add up to 4% of the sample. Source material: blood. Receptors were obtained from a young woman in good health.

This clonotype came up a few times. The chain recombines TRBV2 with TRBJ2-3; maybe TRBD1 (5 bases). V lost 1 base to trimming and J lost 10 bases, with 9 bases between them. The CDR3 contains 12 residues. CDR1 is SNHLY and CDR2 is FYNNEI in the germline V gene. DNA for the CDR3: TGTGCCAGCAGTGAAGTACCAGGGTCGCAGTATTTT. Translated: CASSEVPGSQYF.

This clonotype was recorded a few times. The chain has TRBV18 and TRBJ2-7; 7 bases agree with TRBD2. CDR3 length: 16 amino acids. CDR1 is KGHSH, CDR2 LQKENI, per germline. J gave up 3 bases and V 3 bases, and 11 bases lay outside the gene matches. DNA of the CDR3: TGTGCCAGCTCACCGAGGGAGGGCCTAGCGGTCTACGAGCAGTACTTC. Translation: CASSPREGLAVYEQYF.

This clonotype was detected many times. The chain has TRBV5-1 and TRBJ2-7, with D possibly TRBD2 on 5 matching bases. This CDR3 has 12 residues. Per the germline V gene, CDR1 is SGHRS and CDR2 is YFSETQ. The germline V and J ends were trimmed by 4 bases and 5 bases, with 10 bases remaining between them. CDR3 amino acids: CASSRGSDEQYF. CDR3 DNA: TGCGCCAGCAGCCGGGGTTCTGACGAGCAGTACTTC.

This clonotype was seen more than once but under ten times. J is TRBJ2-1 and V is TRBV20-1, with 11 nucleotides matching TRBD2. The germline CDR1 and CDR2 sequences are DFQATT and SNEGSKA (reference sequence). V shed 7 bases, J shed 4 bases, and the junction held 15 bases outside the gene matches. CDR3 length equals 17 residues. This CDR3 reads CSVRGRLAGIFYNEQFF. In DNA, the CDR3 is TGCAGTGTTAGGGGCCGACTAGCGGGAATTTTTTACAATGAGCAGTTCTTC.

The chain uses TRBV10-3 and TRBJ2-7; TRBD1 aligns across 8 bases. The CDR3 runs to 15 residues. Germline CDR1 ENHRY, CDR2 SYGVKD. J gave up 3 bases and V 4 bases, and 8 bases lay outside the gene matches. The CDR3 reads CAISGSTGVVYEQYF. The CDR3 DNA reads as TGTGCCATCAGTGGTTCGACAGGGGTCGTCTACGAGCAGTACTTC.

Details on this clonotype: A much more abundant neighbour one base away suggests this may be a read error. The chain uses TRBV4-1 and TRBJ2-7, with TRBD1 matching over 7 bases. This CDR3 comprises 15 residues. J gave up 0 bases and V 2 bases, and 4 bases lay outside the gene matches. Germline V gene lookup returns CDR1 MGHRA and CDR2 YSYEKL. CDR3 nucleotide sequence: TGCGCCAGCAGCCAACAGGACAGGAGCTCCTACGAGCAGTACTTC. Translation gives CASSQQDRSSYEQYF.

V and J are TRBV20-1 and TRBJ2-1; TRBD2 matches at 11 bases. J lost 9 bases, V lost 0 bases, and 7 bases had no gene match. The CDR3 contains 15 residues. The germline V gene has CDR1 DFQATT and CDR2 SNEGSKA (reference sequence). CDR3 nucleotides: TGCAGTGCTAGAGATCCGCTAGCGGGGGGTTTTGAGCAGTTCTTC. This encodes CSARDPLAGGFEQFF.

The chain employs TRBV7-2 and TRBJ2-1, with D hard to call. Trimming took off 7 bases at V and 15 bases at J, with 22 bases between the two ends. The CDR3 extends over 13 amino acids. Germline V gives CDR1 SGHTA, CDR2 FQGNSA. The CDR3 loop is CASTQMIRIRGFF. CDR3 nucleotide sequence: TGTGCCAGCACCCAAATGATCAGGATTAGAGGGTTCTTC.

The chain employs TRBV7-2 and TRBJ2-5; no firm D call. Between the trimmed V and J ends, which lost 1 base and 0 bases, there was a span of 9 bases. CDR3 length equals 15 residues. CDR1 is SGHTA and CDR2 is FQGNSA in the germline V gene. CDR3 nucleotides: TGTGCCAGCAGCTTAGAGTTGGGTTACCAAGAGACCCAGTACTTC. Translating it yields CASSLELGYQETQYF.

This clonotype has a single count. V is TRBV20-1 and J is TRBJ2-3, with D possibly called TRBD1 or TRBD2 (5 bases each). Germline CDR1 DFQATT, CDR2 SNEGSKA (reference sequence). CDR3 length equals 14 residues. Trimming took off 5 bases at V and 2 bases at J, with 14 bases between the two ends. The CDR3 here is CSAHGLGPTDTQYF. Written as DNA, the CDR3 is TGCAGTGCTCACGGACTGGGACCCACAGATACGCAGTATTTT.

This rearrangement joins TRBV6-2 or TRBV6-3 to TRBJ1-5; 9 bases fit TRBD1. Trimming took 2 bases from V and 0 from J; bases not matched to a gene: 5. The germline gives CDR1 MNHEY, CDR2 SVGEGT. The CDR3 extends over 17 amino acids. The CDR3 reads CASSYPGQGNSNQPQHF. For the CDR3, the DNA is TGTGCCAGCAGTTACCCGGGACAGGGCAATAGCAATCAGCCCCAGCATTTT.

CDR3 sequence reads: CASSQGRQGNYGYTF. In DNA form, the CDR3 reads TGCGCCAGCAGCCAAGGCCGCCAGGGGAACTATGGCTACACCTTC. The genes are TRBV4-1 and TRBJ1-2; tentative D call: TRBD1 (6 bases). CDR1 is MGHRA, CDR2 YSYEKL, per germline. Trimming removed 1 base at V and 2 bases at J, with 11 bases between. The CDR3 runs 15 residues.

On this clonotype: Germline is not matched at one junction end, which may reflect a read error. This chain uses TRBV19 with TRBJ1-1; D is undetermined. This CDR3 comprises 13 residues. CDR1 and CDR2 from the germline V gene are LNHDA and SQIVND (reference sequence). CDR3 region: CASKPHGEYEVFF. The CDR3 coding sequence is TGTGCCAGTAAGCCCCACGGCGAATATGAAGTTTTCTTT.

J is TRBJ1-2 and V is TRBV4-3; the D is unclear. Trimming stripped 0 bases from V and 0 bases from J, with 11 bases between. The V gene's germline CDR1 is LGHNA and CDR2 YSLEER. The CDR3 has 16 amino acids. The CDR3 DNA is TGCGCCAGCAGCCAAGATGTGAGGGCTTCTAACTATGGCTACACCTTC. Translating it yields CASSQDVRASNYGYTF.

This chain uses TRBV24-1 with TRBJ2-3, with 8 positions matching TRBD1. With V trimmed by 5 bases and J by 5 bases, 5 bases remained unmatched. Germline-derived CDR1 and CDR2 are KGHDR and SFDVKD. CDR3 length equals 14 residues. CDR3 bases: TGTGCCACCAGTGTCGGGACAGGCCTAGATACGCAGTATTTT. Translated, it gives CATSVGTGLDTQYF.

The chain couples TRBV29-1 to TRBJ2-3; D remains unclear. The CDR3 has 16 amino acids. V dropped 3 bases and J dropped 3 bases, with 19 bases sitting between them. Per germline, CDR1 SQVTM and CDR2 ANQGSEA. CDR3: CSVDLVVRVRTDTQYF. In nucleotides, the CDR3 is TGCAGCGTTGATTTAGTGGTTCGGGTGAGGACAGATACGCAGTATTTT.

This clonotype was counted a few times. The chain combines TRBV21-1 with TRBJ2-5; the D call TRBD2 from the table was never checked on the DNA. TRBV21-1 is deemed a pseudogene. CDR3 length: 18 residues. The CDR3 bases are TGTGCCAGCAGCAAACAACTAGCGGGGGCCCTTTGCCAAGAGACCCAGTACTTC. Protein product: CASSKQLAGALCQETQYF.

In regard to this clonotype: One junction end does not reproduce the germline sequence, and a read error may be involved. The CDR3 here is CASSPRTSGPSYNGQFF. As DNA, the CDR3 is TGCGCCAGCAGCCCTAGGACTAGCGGTCCCTCCTACAATGGGCAGTTCTTC. The chain joins TRBV5-1 to TRBJ2-1, with 10 nucleotides matching TRBD2. This CDR3 contains 17 residues. Per the germline V gene, CDR1 is SGHRS and CDR2 is YFSETQ.